Listed below are T cell receptor beta chains from one sample, sequenced in a study of shared clonotypes between healthy human individuals. Libraries were prepared by immunoSEQ multiplex PCR; TCRdb keeps only in-frame clonotypes and omits some of them. The table includes approximately 1.4 million clones, 98% detected once. Sample: naive CD4+ T cells sorted from blood. Every receptor here comes from a young man in good health. Both conserved end residues are part of each CDR3. Each record gives: V gene, clone size, J gene, D gene, CDR3 protein, CDR3 DNA. D genes are given only for firm matches. Only part of the rows carry a size: once, few, many, or a class if the clone is expanded.

v_gene: TRBV9
abundance: -
j_gene: TRBJ2-3
d_gene: -
CDR3aa: CASGDKYLTDTQYF
CDR3nt: TGTGCCAGCGGCGACAAATACCTCACAGATACGCAGTATTTT

v_gene: TRBV5-6
abundance: -
j_gene: TRBJ2-7
d_gene: -
CDR3aa: CASSLSGTRVEQYF
CDR3nt: TGTGCCAGCAGCTTGAGTGGAACGAGGGTTGAGCAGTACTTC

v_gene: TRBV29-1
abundance: -
j_gene: TRBJ1-2
d_gene: -
CDR3aa: CSVAGQADGGYTF
CDR3nt: TGCAGCGTTGCGGGTCAGGCCGACGGTGGCTACACCTTC

v_gene: TRBV18
abundance: -
j_gene: TRBJ2-7
d_gene: -
CDR3aa: CASSPPETSQTGEQYF
CDR3nt: TGTGCCAGCTCACCACCGGAAACTAGTCAAACGGGGGAGCAGTACTTC

v_gene: TRBV5-4
abundance: -
j_gene: TRBJ1-2
d_gene: -
CDR3aa: CASSFFLTTGLNYGYTF
CDR3nt: TGTGCCAGCAGCTTTTTTCTTACTACAGGGCTTAACTATGGCTACACCTTC

v_gene: TRBV7-9
abundance: -
j_gene: TRBJ1-1
d_gene: -
CDR3aa: CASSLGDLRTEAFF
CDR3nt: TGTGCCAGCAGCTTGGGGGATTTGAGGACTGAAGCTTTCTTT

v_gene: TRBV7-9
abundance: -
j_gene: TRBJ2-7
d_gene: -
CDR3aa: CASSSAGRVEQYF
CDR3nt: TGTGCCAGTTCCTCGGCGGGGCGAGTCGAGCAGTACTTC

v_gene: TRBV11-2
abundance: -
j_gene: TRBJ2-7
d_gene: -
CDR3aa: CASSLDRLNSYEQYF
CDR3nt: TGTGCCAGCAGCTTAGATCGACTCAACTCCTACGAGCAGTACTTC

v_gene: TRBV19
abundance: -
j_gene: TRBJ1-5
d_gene: -
CDR3aa: CASSIVGISNQPQHF
CDR3nt: TGTGCCAGTAGTATAGTCGGGATTAGCAATCAGCCCCAGCATTTT

v_gene: TRBV27
abundance: once
j_gene: TRBJ2-5
d_gene: -
CDR3aa: CASRAPRAGMGTQYF
CDR3nt: TGTGCCAGCAGGGCCCCAAGGGCGGGAATGGGGACCCAGTACTTC

v_gene: TRBV29-1
abundance: -
j_gene: TRBJ1-2
d_gene: -
CDR3aa: CSVVESRYGYTF
CDR3nt: TGCAGCGTTGTTGAGAGCCGGTATGGCTACACCTTC

v_gene: TRBV28
abundance: -
j_gene: TRBJ2-2
d_gene: TRBD1
CDR3aa: CASSMDRVRAELFF
CDR3nt: TGTGCCAGCAGTATGGACAGGGTGAGGGCGGAGCTGTTTTTT

v_gene: TRBV9
abundance: -
j_gene: TRBJ2-3
d_gene: -
CDR3aa: CASSVAADTQYF
CDR3nt: TGTGCCAGCAGCGTAGCTGCGGATACGCAGTATTTT

v_gene: TRBV6-5
abundance: once
j_gene: TRBJ2-3
d_gene: -
CDR3aa: CASSYREIGTDTQYF
CDR3nt: TGTGCCAGCAGTTATCGGGAAATTGGCACAGATACGCAGTATTTT

v_gene: TRBV6-6
abundance: -
j_gene: TRBJ2-2
d_gene: TRBD2
CDR3aa: CASSYAASGLTGELFF
CDR3nt: TGTGCCAGCAGTTACGCGGCTAGCGGGTTGACCGGGGAGCTGTTTTTT

v_gene: TRBV6-1
abundance: once
j_gene: TRBJ1-4
d_gene: -
CDR3aa: CASSATTGYEVKKLFF
CDR3nt: TGTGCCAGCAGTGCAACGACAGGTTATGAGGTGAAAAAACTGTTTTTT

v_gene: TRBV6-1
abundance: once
j_gene: TRBJ1-5
d_gene: -
CDR3aa: CASSAVDGDQPQHF
CDR3nt: TGTGCCAGCAGTGCCGTGGACGGTGATCAGCCCCAGCATTTT

v_gene: TRBV6-1
abundance: -
j_gene: TRBJ2-7
d_gene: -
CDR3aa: CASSEAWGRGYEQYF
CDR3nt: TGTGCCAGCAGTGAAGCCTGGGGCAGGGGCTACGAGCAGTACTTC

v_gene: TRBV15
abundance: -
j_gene: TRBJ2-1
d_gene: -
CDR3aa: CATSRASSGPTYNEQFF
CDR3nt: TGTGCCACCAGCAGAGCATCGAGCGGGCCTACCTACAATGAGCAGTTCTTC

v_gene: TRBV9
abundance: once
j_gene: TRBJ2-1
d_gene: TRBD2
CDR3aa: CASSGLANEQFF
CDR3nt: TGTGCCAGCAGCGGACTAGCGAATGAGCAGTTCTTC

v_gene: TRBV28
abundance: -
j_gene: TRBJ2-3
d_gene: -
CDR3aa: CASRESTDTQYF
CDR3nt: TGTGCCAGCAGGGAGTCCACAGATACGCAGTATTTT

v_gene: TRBV15
abundance: -
j_gene: TRBJ2-3
d_gene: -
CDR3aa: CATSREGTDTQYF
CDR3nt: TGTGCCACCAGCAGAGAGGGCACAGATACGCAGTATTTT

v_gene: TRBV9
abundance: -
j_gene: TRBJ2-7
d_gene: -
CDR3aa: CASSPGRVRDEQYF
CDR3nt: TGTGCCAGCAGCCCGGGCAGGGTCCGGGACGAGCAGTACTTC

v_gene: TRBV9
abundance: -
j_gene: TRBJ2-5
d_gene: -
CDR3aa: CASSVGEPRRGETQYF
CDR3nt: TGTGCCAGCAGCGTAGGAGAGCCCAGGCGGGGTGAGACCCAGTACTTC

v_gene: TRBV11-2
abundance: -
j_gene: TRBJ1-5
d_gene: -
CDR3aa: CASSLAPYQPQHF
CDR3nt: TGTGCCAGCAGCTTAGCGCCGTATCAGCCCCAGCATTTT

v_gene: TRBV27
abundance: once
j_gene: TRBJ2-3
d_gene: TRBD2
CDR3aa: CASSTGTSGSTDTQYF
CDR3nt: TGTGCCAGCAGCACCGGGACTAGCGGTAGCACAGATACGCAGTATTTT

v_gene: TRBV30
abundance: -
j_gene: TRBJ2-1
d_gene: TRBD1
CDR3aa: CAWIRGTGPFNEQFF
CDR3nt: TGTGCCTGGATCAGAGGGACAGGGCCGTTCAATGAGCAGTTCTTC

v_gene: TRBV10-3
abundance: -
j_gene: TRBJ2-7
d_gene: -
CDR3aa: CAATRDGAYEQYF
CDR3nt: TGTGCCGCAACGAGGGACGGAGCCTACGAGCAGTACTTC

v_gene: TRBV9
abundance: -
j_gene: TRBJ2-7
d_gene: -
CDR3aa: CASSVSYGEQYF
CDR3nt: TGTGCCAGCAGCGTAAGTTACGGAGAGCAGTACTTC

v_gene: TRBV2
abundance: -
j_gene: TRBJ2-3
d_gene: -
CDR3aa: CASIYRWTDTQYF
CDR3nt: TGTGCCAGTATCTATCGGTGGACAGATACGCAGTATTTT

v_gene: TRBV5-4
abundance: -
j_gene: TRBJ2-5
d_gene: -
CDR3aa: CAVSEEREETQYF
CDR3nt: TGTGCCGTCTCGGAGGAGCGGGAAGAGACCCAGTACTTC

v_gene: TRBV18
abundance: -
j_gene: TRBJ2-1
d_gene: -
CDR3aa: CASSPWRSGSSYNEQFF
CDR3nt: TGTGCCAGCTCACCATGGAGGAGCGGTAGCTCCTACAATGAGCAGTTCTTC

v_gene: TRBV14
abundance: -
j_gene: TRBJ2-7
d_gene: -
CDR3aa: CASSQGPRGITYEQYF
CDR3nt: TGTGCCAGCAGCCAAGGTCCCCGGGGAATTACCTACGAGCAGTACTTC

v_gene: TRBV28
abundance: -
j_gene: TRBJ1-1
d_gene: -
CDR3aa: CASSLQNGPNTEAFF
CDR3nt: TGTGCCAGCAGTTTACAAAACGGGCCCAACACTGAAGCTTTCTTT

v_gene: TRBV11-2
abundance: -
j_gene: TRBJ2-1
d_gene: -
CDR3aa: CASSPEISYNEQFF
CDR3nt: TGTGCCAGCAGCCCAGAGATCTCCTACAATGAGCAGTTCTTC

v_gene: TRBV28
abundance: -
j_gene: TRBJ1-2
d_gene: TRBD1
CDR3aa: CASSMTGGVSGYTF
CDR3nt: TGTGCCAGCAGTATGACAGGGGGTGTCTCTGGCTACACCTTC

v_gene: TRBV10-3
abundance: once
j_gene: TRBJ2-2
d_gene: -
CDR3aa: CAIRTGTNTGELFF
CDR3nt: TGTGCCATTAGAACAGGGACCAACACCGGGGAGCTGTTTTTT

v_gene: TRBV2
abundance: -
j_gene: TRBJ1-5
d_gene: TRBD1
CDR3aa: CASSEEDRVNQPQHF
CDR3nt: TGTGCCAGCAGTGAAGAGGACAGGGTCAATCAGCCCCAGCATTTT

v_gene: TRBV13
abundance: -
j_gene: TRBJ1-2
d_gene: -
CDR3aa: CASSAIDRNYGYTF
CDR3nt: TGTGCCAGCAGCGCAATTGATAGGAACTATGGCTACACCTTC

v_gene: TRBV9
abundance: -
j_gene: TRBJ2-7
d_gene: -
CDR3aa: CASSYRDLDSEQYF
CDR3nt: TGTGCCAGCAGCTACCGGGACCTCGACAGCGAGCAGTACTTC

v_gene: TRBV29-1
abundance: -
j_gene: TRBJ2-1
d_gene: -
CDR3aa: CSVVVGGWGKEQFF
CDR3nt: TGCAGCGTCGTCGTTGGTGGCTGGGGCAAGGAGCAGTTCTTC

v_gene: TRBV18
abundance: once
j_gene: TRBJ2-1
d_gene: TRBD2
CDR3aa: CASSPAAGANNEQFF
CDR3nt: TGTGCCAGCTCACCAGCCGCGGGAGCAAACAATGAGCAGTTCTTC

v_gene: TRBV18
abundance: -
j_gene: TRBJ2-1
d_gene: TRBD2
CDR3aa: CASSLRTSGSYNEQFF
CDR3nt: TGTGCCAGCTCACTCCGGACTAGCGGGAGCTACAATGAGCAGTTCTTC

v_gene: TRBV9
abundance: -
j_gene: TRBJ1-3
d_gene: TRBD1
CDR3aa: CASSHRGTGNTIYF
CDR3nt: TGTGCCAGCAGCCACAGGGGAACTGGAAACACCATATATTTT

v_gene: TRBV18
abundance: -
j_gene: TRBJ1-4
d_gene: -
CDR3aa: CASSPIGEKLFF
CDR3nt: TGTGCCAGCTCACCAATCGGGGAAAAACTGTTTTTT

v_gene: TRBV6-6
abundance: -
j_gene: TRBJ1-1
d_gene: -
CDR3aa: CASSFGTPGAFF
CDR3nt: TGTGCCAGCAGTTTTGGGACCCCGGGAGCTTTCTTT

v_gene: TRBV18
abundance: -
j_gene: TRBJ2-7
d_gene: -
CDR3aa: CASSPVAAYEQYF
CDR3nt: TGTGCCAGCTCACCCGTGGCAGCTTACGAGCAGTACTTC

v_gene: TRBV7-9
abundance: once
j_gene: TRBJ1-2
d_gene: -
CDR3aa: CASSLKADYGYTF
CDR3nt: TGTGCCAGCAGCTTAAAAGCCGATTATGGCTACACCTTC

v_gene: TRBV10-2
abundance: -
j_gene: TRBJ1-5
d_gene: -
CDR3aa: CASSESMGQPQHF
CDR3nt: TGCGCCAGCAGTGAGTCGATGGGTCAGCCCCAGCATTTT

v_gene: TRBV5-1
abundance: -
j_gene: TRBJ2-1
d_gene: TRBD2
CDR3aa: CASSGTSEDEQFF
CDR3nt: TGCGCCAGCAGCGGGACTAGCGAAGATGAGCAGTTCTTC

v_gene: TRBV5-1
abundance: -
j_gene: TRBJ2-5
d_gene: -
CDR3aa: CASSSFGGRTETQYF
CDR3nt: TGCGCCAGCAGCTCCTTCGGGGGAAGGACTGAGACCCAGTACTTC

v_gene: TRBV9
abundance: -
j_gene: TRBJ2-1
d_gene: TRBD1
CDR3aa: CASSVSGTVSYNEQFF
CDR3nt: TGTGCCAGCAGCGTCTCCGGGACAGTCTCCTACAATGAGCAGTTCTTC

v_gene: TRBV6-1
abundance: -
j_gene: TRBJ2-7
d_gene: TRBD1
CDR3aa: CASSDRGPAYEQYF
CDR3nt: TGTGCCAGCAGTGATAGGGGGCCGGCCTACGAGCAGTACTTC

v_gene: TRBV7-9
abundance: once
j_gene: TRBJ1-5
d_gene: -
CDR3aa: CASSLAGDAAEPQHF
CDR3nt: TGTGCCAGCAGCTTAGCGGGGGATGCCGCGGAGCCCCAGCATTTT

v_gene: TRBV9
abundance: -
j_gene: TRBJ1-3
d_gene: -
CDR3aa: CASSSPENTIYF
CDR3nt: TGTGCCAGCAGCTCCCCGGAGAACACCATATATTTT

v_gene: TRBV5-1
abundance: -
j_gene: TRBJ2-1
d_gene: TRBD2
CDR3aa: CASSLEPSGRAGNEQFF
CDR3nt: TGCGCCAGCAGCCTGGAGCCTAGCGGGAGGGCCGGCAATGAGCAGTTCTTC

v_gene: TRBV28
abundance: -
j_gene: TRBJ1-4
d_gene: -
CDR3aa: CASSSGRRNEKLFF
CDR3nt: TGTGCCAGCAGCTCCGGGAGGCGGAATGAAAAACTGTTTTTT

v_gene: TRBV30
abundance: -
j_gene: TRBJ1-2
d_gene: -
CDR3aa: CAWSVGLYAGYTF
CDR3nt: TGTGCCTGGAGTGTAGGTTTATACGCTGGCTACACCTTC

v_gene: TRBV28
abundance: -
j_gene: TRBJ2-7
d_gene: TRBD2
CDR3aa: CASSLWLAGYEQYF
CDR3nt: TGTGCCAGCAGTTTATGGCTAGCGGGCTACGAGCAGTACTTC